The rows below give T cell receptor beta chains drawn from one sample of a study of cytomegalovirus exposure and HLA in healthy donors. Sequencing was performed with immunoSEQ multiplex PCR; in TCRdb, only in-frame clones are kept and a portion is missing. Seen in this sample are around 110,000 clones; the ten most common clones hold about 6.8%. The sequencing sample was made of PBMCs. These receptors were obtained from a man aged 35 to 55 in good health and CMV-seropositive. The CDR3 runs from the conserved cysteine through the conserved F or W. Each record gives: J gene, V gene, D gene, CDR3 DNA, CDR3 protein. D genes are given only for firm matches.

J gene: TRBJ2-3; V gene: TRBV7-9; D gene: .; CDR3 DNA: TGTGCCAGCCTAACCGTCGACTCCGCTAGCACAGATACGCAGTATTTT; CDR3 protein: CASLTVDSASTDTQYF
J gene: TRBJ2-7; V gene: TRBV18; D gene: TRBD1; CDR3 DNA: TGTGCCAGCTCACCCCGGACAGGGAGCTCCTACGAGCAGTACTTC; CDR3 protein: CASSPRTGSSYEQYF
J gene: TRBJ2-6; V gene: TRBV7-3; D gene: TRBD1; CDR3 DNA: TGTGCCAGCGGCCCACGGACAGGAACGGGCTCTGGGGCCAACGTCCTGACTTTC; CDR3 protein: CASGPRTGTGSGANVLTF
J gene: TRBJ2-5; V gene: TRBV7-9; D gene: TRBD1; CDR3 DNA: TGTGCCAGCAGCTGGCTCTATGACAGGGTCTGGGGAGAGACCCAGTACTTC; CDR3 protein: CASSWLYDRVWGETQYF
J gene: TRBJ2-1; V gene: TRBV4-1; D gene: .; CDR3 DNA: TGCGCCAGCAGCCCCACCCCGGGTTTGAGCTCCTACAATGAGCAGTTCTTC; CDR3 protein: CASSPTPGLSSYNEQFF
J gene: TRBJ2-7; V gene: TRBV12-5; D gene: .; CDR3 DNA: TGTGCTAGTGGAGCCGGGGGTAGATCCTACGAGCAGTACTTC; CDR3 protein: CASGAGGRSYEQYF
J gene: TRBJ2-7; V gene: TRBV7-9; D gene: TRBD2; CDR3 DNA: TGTGCCAGCAGCTTAGGTCCTAGCGGGGGAACCTACGAGCAGTACTTC; CDR3 protein: CASSLGPSGGTYEQYF
J gene: TRBJ2-7; V gene: TRBV5-1; D gene: .; CDR3 DNA: TGCGCCAGCAGCTTGGTCACAGGCTCCTACGAGCAGTACTTC; CDR3 protein: CASSLVTGSYEQYF
J gene: TRBJ1-3; V gene: TRBV5-1; D gene: TRBD1; CDR3 DNA: TGCGCCAGCAGCTTGGGACAGGGCTACACCATATATTTT; CDR3 protein: CASSLGQGYTIYF
J gene: TRBJ2-1; V gene: TRBV6-1; D gene: TRBD1; CDR3 DNA: TGTGCCAGCAGACACACCGGGACAGGGTCGAATGAGCAGTTCTTC; CDR3 protein: CASRHTGTGSNEQFF
J gene: TRBJ2-5; V gene: TRBV5-1; D gene: TRBD1; CDR3 DNA: TGCGCCAGCAGCTCAACTGACAGGGGGACGGGGACCCAGTACTTC; CDR3 protein: CASSSTDRGTGTQYF
J gene: TRBJ2-6; V gene: TRBV28; D gene: TRBD1; CDR3 DNA: TGTGCCAGCAGTTTTCTTCCGGGACAGTTCGTCCTGACTTTC; CDR3 protein: CASSFLPGQFVLTF
J gene: TRBJ2-1; V gene: TRBV6-1; D gene: TRBD2; CDR3 DNA: TGTGCCAGCAGTGAATTTGTAGAGTTGGGGGGAGGGAAGGATGAGCAGTTCTTC; CDR3 protein: CASSEFVELGGGKDEQFF
J gene: TRBJ2-7; V gene: TRBV19; D gene: TRBD1; CDR3 DNA: TGTGCCAGTAGTATGGTCCCAGGGGGCGAGCAGTACTTC; CDR3 protein: CASSMVPGGEQYF
J gene: TRBJ2-2; V gene: TRBV6-1; D gene: TRBD1; CDR3 DNA: TGTGCCAGCAGTGATTGGACAGGGGGGAACACCGGGGAGCTGTTTTTT; CDR3 protein: CASSDWTGGNTGELFF
J gene: TRBJ1-2; V gene: TRBV7-2; D gene: .; CDR3 DNA: TGTGCCAGCAGCTTAGTGAGGCGGGGTACCTTC; CDR3 protein: CASSLVRRGTF
J gene: TRBJ2-5; V gene: TRBV7-7; D gene: TRBD1; CDR3 DNA: TGTGCCAGCAGCCGAGGGACAGGGGGGTGGGAGACCCAGTACTTC; CDR3 protein: CASSRGTGGWETQYF
J gene: TRBJ1-5; V gene: TRBV7-8; D gene: TRBD1; CDR3 DNA: TGTGCCAGCAGCTTAGCCGGACAGGGGGCTTGGCAGCCCCAGCATTTT; CDR3 protein: CASSLAGQGAWQPQHF
J gene: TRBJ2-7; V gene: TRBV30; D gene: .; CDR3 DNA: TGTGCCTGGAGTGTACGGGGGGGACAGATCAGCTCCTACGAGCAGTACTTC; CDR3 protein: CAWSVRGGQISSYEQYF
J gene: TRBJ2-5; V gene: TRBV6-5; D gene: TRBD1; CDR3 DNA: TGTGCCAGCAGACAGACCAGGGGGCGGGAGACCCAGTACTTC; CDR3 protein: CASRQTRGRETQYF
J gene: TRBJ1-5; V gene: TRBV5-8; D gene: .; CDR3 DNA: TGTGCCAGCAGCTTGGGGCAGGCTAGCAATCAGCCCCAGCATTTT; CDR3 protein: CASSLGQASNQPQHF
J gene: TRBJ1-4; V gene: TRBV2; D gene: .; CDR3 DNA: TGTGCCACAACCTCCGCGGGGTTGGATGAAAAACTGTTTTTT; CDR3 protein: CATTSAGLDEKLFF
J gene: TRBJ2-5; V gene: TRBV30; D gene: .; CDR3 DNA: TGTGCCTGGAGTAAAATGGAGGAGACCCAGTACTTC; CDR3 protein: CAWSKMEETQYF
J gene: TRBJ2-6; V gene: TRBV7-2; D gene: .; CDR3 DNA: TGTGCCAGCAGCGATAGCCAGTCCTCTGGGGCCAACGTCCTGACTTTC; CDR3 protein: CASSDSQSSGANVLTF
J gene: TRBJ2-1; V gene: TRBV19; D gene: TRBD2; CDR3 DNA: TGTGCCAGTAGTACCCAGAGGAGCGGGGGGTCCTACAATGAGCAGTTCTTC; CDR3 protein: CASSTQRSGGSYNEQFF
J gene: TRBJ2-3; V gene: TRBV2; D gene: TRBD2; CDR3 DNA: TGTGCCAGCAGTGAAGGGCTAGCGGGAGCGGCAGATACGCAGTATTTT; CDR3 protein: CASSEGLAGAADTQYF
J gene: TRBJ2-7; V gene: TRBV2; D gene: TRBD1; CDR3 DNA: TGTGCCAGCGGACAGGGAGTTTCGTTC; CDR3 protein: CASGQGVSF
J gene: TRBJ2-3; V gene: TRBV29-1; D gene: .; CDR3 DNA: TGCAGCGTTGGGCTGGCTTTTGCAGATACGCAGTATTTT; CDR3 protein: CSVGLAFADTQYF
J gene: TRBJ2-4; V gene: TRBV15; D gene: TRBD2; CDR3 DNA: TGTGCCACCAGCAGAGATCCCTCTAGCGGGAGTACCTCTCTAGCCAAAAACATTCAGTACTTC; CDR3 protein: CATSRDPSSGSTSLAKNIQYF
J gene: TRBJ1-5; V gene: TRBV28; D gene: .; CDR3 DNA: TGTGCCAGCAGTTTGGAGACAGGACACCAGCCCCAGCATTTT; CDR3 protein: CASSLETGHQPQHF
J gene: TRBJ2-1; V gene: TRBV29-1; D gene: TRBD2; CDR3 DNA: TGCAGCGTTGCGACTAGCGGGAGGGCGAGTGAGCAGTTCTTC; CDR3 protein: CSVATSGRASEQFF
J gene: TRBJ1-2; V gene: TRBV9; D gene: TRBD1; CDR3 DNA: TGTGCCAGCAGCGTAGCCGGGACAGGACAAGATTTCACCTTC; CDR3 protein: CASSVAGTGQDFTF
J gene: TRBJ2-1; V gene: TRBV6-5; D gene: .; CDR3 DNA: TGTGCCAGCAGTTACGAAACGAGCGGGTACTACAATGAGCAGTTCTTC; CDR3 protein: CASSYETSGYYNEQFF
J gene: TRBJ2-3; V gene: TRBV7-6; D gene: .; CDR3 DNA: TGTGCCAGCAGCTTAGGGCTAGTGGGAGATACGCAGTATTTT; CDR3 protein: CASSLGLVGDTQYF
J gene: TRBJ2-1; V gene: TRBV5-1; D gene: TRBD2; CDR3 DNA: TGCGCCAGCAGCTTGGGGGCAACTAGCGCGAACGTCGATGAGCAGTTCTTC; CDR3 protein: CASSLGATSANVDEQFF
J gene: TRBJ2-7; V gene: TRBV11-2; D gene: TRBD1; CDR3 DNA: TGTGCCAGCAGCTTAGGTAGTCGGGACAGGGGATACGAGCAGTACTTC; CDR3 protein: CASSLGSRDRGYEQYF
J gene: TRBJ2-2; V gene: TRBV10-1; D gene: .; CDR3 DNA: TGCGCCAGCAGTGAGGTTGGCAGGGGTTTGTCCGGGGAGCTGTTTTTT; CDR3 protein: CASSEVGRGLSGELFF
J gene: TRBJ2-2; V gene: TRBV6-1; D gene: .; CDR3 DNA: TGTGCCAGCAGGGAGAGGTCGAACACCGGGGAGCTGTTTTTT; CDR3 protein: CASRERSNTGELFF
J gene: TRBJ2-1; V gene: TRBV7-2; D gene: TRBD2; CDR3 DNA: TGCGCCAGCAGCAACTTTGGCCGGCTAGCGGTAAATGAGCAGTTCTTC; CDR3 protein: CASSNFGRLAVNEQFF
J gene: TRBJ1-1; V gene: TRBV19; D gene: .; CDR3 DNA: TGTGCCAGTAGTATACGGGACACCGGGATAAATGAAGCTTTCTTT; CDR3 protein: CASSIRDTGINEAFF
J gene: TRBJ2-7; V gene: TRBV6-5; D gene: TRBD1; CDR3 DNA: TGTGCCAGCAGCCGGGGACAGGGTACCTACGAGCAGTACTTC; CDR3 protein: CASSRGQGTYEQYF
J gene: TRBJ2-7; V gene: TRBV5-1; D gene: TRBD2; CDR3 DNA: TGCGCCAGCAGCTTCTATCTAGCGGGAGGTTACGAGCAGTACTTC; CDR3 protein: CASSFYLAGGYEQYF
J gene: TRBJ2-7; V gene: TRBV6-5; D gene: TRBD1; CDR3 DNA: TGTGCCAGCAGTTACAGGGACAGGGCATACGAGCAGTACTTC; CDR3 protein: CASSYRDRAYEQYF
J gene: TRBJ2-3; V gene: TRBV5-1; D gene: TRBD1; CDR3 DNA: TGCGCCAGCAGCTCTGGCGGCAGGGGGTTCACAGATACGCAGTATTTT; CDR3 protein: CASSSGGRGFTDTQYF
J gene: TRBJ1-2; V gene: TRBV7-9; D gene: TRBD1; CDR3 DNA: TGTGCCAGCAGCTTACGGGACAGGGATGGCTACACCTTC; CDR3 protein: CASSLRDRDGYTF
J gene: TRBJ1-1; V gene: TRBV7-9; D gene: .; CDR3 DNA: TGTGCCAGCAGCTTTATGGAGGGACTCTGGAACACTGAAGCTTTCTTT; CDR3 protein: CASSFMEGLWNTEAFF
J gene: TRBJ2-1; V gene: TRBV7-6; D gene: .; CDR3 DNA: TGTGCCAGCAGCTCCTCTAGTGTCTACCCTGAGCAGTTCTTC; CDR3 protein: CASSSSSVYPEQFF
J gene: TRBJ2-1; V gene: TRBV27; D gene: .; CDR3 DNA: TGTGCCAGCAGTGCGTCTAGTGGAGGATTCGATGAGCAGTTCTTC; CDR3 protein: CASSASSGGFDEQFF
J gene: TRBJ2-2; V gene: TRBV7-2; D gene: TRBD1; CDR3 DNA: TGTGCCAGCAGCTATGGGACAGGGGCCGGGGAGCTGTTTTTT; CDR3 protein: CASSYGTGAGELFF
J gene: TRBJ2-7; V gene: TRBV28; D gene: .; CDR3 DNA: TGTGCCAGCAGAACCCAGATTGGAGTCTCCTACGAGCAGTACTTC; CDR3 protein: CASRTQIGVSYEQYF
J gene: TRBJ1-1; V gene: TRBV7-9; D gene: .; CDR3 DNA: TGTGCCAGCAGCCTGCCCCCCGGGTCGAACACTGAAGCTTTCTTT; CDR3 protein: CASSLPPGSNTEAFF
J gene: TRBJ2-1; V gene: TRBV5-5; D gene: .; CDR3 DNA: TGTGCCAGCAGCCCGCAGCAGGGGTTCAATGAGCAGTTCTTC; CDR3 protein: CASSPQQGFNEQFF
J gene: TRBJ2-1; V gene: TRBV11-3; D gene: .; CDR3 DNA: TGTGCCAGCAGCTCGGGATTTGCCAATGAGCAGTTCTTC; CDR3 protein: CASSSGFANEQFF
J gene: TRBJ2-7; V gene: TRBV7-3; D gene: .; CDR3 DNA: TGTGCCAGCAGCAGACAGGTCCATGGGGAGCAGTACTTC; CDR3 protein: CASSRQVHGEQYF
J gene: TRBJ1-5; V gene: TRBV19; D gene: .; CDR3 DNA: TGTGCCAGTAAGGACACAGGGCTTTATAGCAATCAGCCCCAGCATTTT; CDR3 protein: CASKDTGLYSNQPQHF
J gene: TRBJ1-5; V gene: TRBV2; D gene: .; CDR3 DNA: TGTGCCAGCAGTTTGGGGGCTAGCAATCAGCCCCAGCATTTT; CDR3 protein: CASSLGASNQPQHF
J gene: TRBJ1-4; V gene: TRBV15; D gene: .; CDR3 DNA: TGTGCCACCAGCAGGAGGCAGGGGCCCAATGAAAAACTGTTTTTT; CDR3 protein: CATSRRQGPNEKLFF
J gene: TRBJ1-1; V gene: TRBV27; D gene: .; CDR3 DNA: TGTGCCAGCAGACCGACGGGATACAACACTGAAGCTTTCTTT; CDR3 protein: CASRPTGYNTEAFF
J gene: TRBJ1-5; V gene: TRBV6-1; D gene: .; CDR3 DNA: TGTGCCACACGACCGGGGCCCGGGGGAGGTCAGCCCCAGCATTTT; CDR3 protein: CATRPGPGGGQPQHF
J gene: TRBJ2-3; V gene: TRBV25-1; D gene: TRBD2; CDR3 DNA: TGTGCCAGCAGTGAAGTAGCGGGGGACACAGATACGCAGTATTTT; CDR3 protein: CASSEVAGDTDTQYF